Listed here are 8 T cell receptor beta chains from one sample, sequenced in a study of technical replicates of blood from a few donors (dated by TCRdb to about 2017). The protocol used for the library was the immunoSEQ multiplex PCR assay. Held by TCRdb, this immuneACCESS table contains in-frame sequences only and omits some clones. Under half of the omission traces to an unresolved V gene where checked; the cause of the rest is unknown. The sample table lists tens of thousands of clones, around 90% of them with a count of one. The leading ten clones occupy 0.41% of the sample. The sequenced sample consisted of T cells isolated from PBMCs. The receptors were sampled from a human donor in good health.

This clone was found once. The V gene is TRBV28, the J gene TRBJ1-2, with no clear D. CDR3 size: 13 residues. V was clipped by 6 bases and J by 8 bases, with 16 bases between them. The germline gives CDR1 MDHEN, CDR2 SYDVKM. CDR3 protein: CASSSGFIRGYTF. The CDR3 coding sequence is TGTGCCAGCAGCTCTGGCTTTATTCGCGGCTACACCTTC.

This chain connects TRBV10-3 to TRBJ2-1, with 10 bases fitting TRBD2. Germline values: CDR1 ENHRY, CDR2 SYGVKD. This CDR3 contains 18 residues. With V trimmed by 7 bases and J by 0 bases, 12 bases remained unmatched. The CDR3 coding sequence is TGTGCCATCAATTCTGGGGCTAGCGGGAGTTTCTCCTACAATGAGCAGTTCTTC. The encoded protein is CAINSGASGSFSYNEQFF.

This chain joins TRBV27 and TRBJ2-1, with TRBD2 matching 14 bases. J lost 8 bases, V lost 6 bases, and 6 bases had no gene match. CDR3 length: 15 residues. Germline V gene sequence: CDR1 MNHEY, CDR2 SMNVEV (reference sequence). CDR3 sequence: CASSLGTSGSDEQFF. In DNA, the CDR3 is TGTGCCAGCAGCCTCGGGACTAGCGGGAGCGATGAGCAGTTCTTC.

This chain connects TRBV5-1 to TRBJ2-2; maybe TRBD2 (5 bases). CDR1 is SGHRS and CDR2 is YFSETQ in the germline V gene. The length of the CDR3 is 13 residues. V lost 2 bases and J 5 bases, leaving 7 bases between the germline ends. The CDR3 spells CASSFTGTGELFF. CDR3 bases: TGCGCCAGCAGCTTCACGGGGACCGGGGAGCTGTTTTTT.

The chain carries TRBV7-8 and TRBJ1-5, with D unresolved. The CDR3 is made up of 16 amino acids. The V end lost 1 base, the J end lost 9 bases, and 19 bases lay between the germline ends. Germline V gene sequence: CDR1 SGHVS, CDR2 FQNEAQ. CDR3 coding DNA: TGTGCCAGCAGCTTAGTCGGCCGTACCCTTGGAGGGCCCCAGCATTTT. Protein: CASSLVGRTLGGPQHF.

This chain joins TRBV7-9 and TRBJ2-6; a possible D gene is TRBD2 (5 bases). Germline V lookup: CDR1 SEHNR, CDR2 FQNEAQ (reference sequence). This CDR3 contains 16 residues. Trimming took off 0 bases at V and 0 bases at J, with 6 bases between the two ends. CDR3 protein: CASSLARDSGANVLTF. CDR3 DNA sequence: TGTGCCAGCAGCTTAGCGAGGGACTCTGGGGCCAACGTCCTGACTTTC.

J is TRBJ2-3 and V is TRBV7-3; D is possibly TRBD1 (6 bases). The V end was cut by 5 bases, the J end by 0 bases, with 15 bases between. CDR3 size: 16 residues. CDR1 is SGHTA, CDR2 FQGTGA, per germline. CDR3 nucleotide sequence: TGTGCCAGCAGCCCGACCGGGACACATAGCACAGATACGCAGTATTTT. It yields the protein CASSPTGTHSTDTQYF.

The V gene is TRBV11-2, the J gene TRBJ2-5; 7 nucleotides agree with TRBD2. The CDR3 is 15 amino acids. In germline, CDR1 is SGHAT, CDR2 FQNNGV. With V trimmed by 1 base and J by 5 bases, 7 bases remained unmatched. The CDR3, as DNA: TGTGCCAGCAGCTTAGGGGAGGGAGAGGCCGAGACCCAGTACTTC. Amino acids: CASSLGEGEAETQYF.